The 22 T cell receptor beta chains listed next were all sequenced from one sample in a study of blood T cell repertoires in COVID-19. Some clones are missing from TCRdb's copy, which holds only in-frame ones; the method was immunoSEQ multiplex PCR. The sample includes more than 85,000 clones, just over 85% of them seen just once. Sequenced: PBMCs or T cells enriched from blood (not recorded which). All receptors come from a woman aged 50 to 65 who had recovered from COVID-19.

The CDR3 is CASSQQGSTEAFF. The CDR3 DNA reads as TGCGCCAGCAGCCAACAGGGAAGCACTGAAGCTTTCTTT. The rearrangement uses TRBV5-1 and TRBJ1-1, with D possibly TRBD1 on 6 matching bases. The V end was cut by 4 bases, the J end by 4 bases, with 11 bases between. Germline values: CDR1 SGHRS, CDR2 YFSETQ. The CDR3 contains 13 residues.

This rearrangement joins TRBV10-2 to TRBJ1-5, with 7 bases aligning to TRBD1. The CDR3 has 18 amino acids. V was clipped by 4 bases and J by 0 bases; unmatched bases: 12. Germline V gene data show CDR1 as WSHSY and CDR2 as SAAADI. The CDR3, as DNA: TGCGCCAGCAGTGTAGGGACAGAACGAACGAGTAGCAATCAGCCCCAGCATTTT. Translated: CASSVGTERTSSNQPQHF.

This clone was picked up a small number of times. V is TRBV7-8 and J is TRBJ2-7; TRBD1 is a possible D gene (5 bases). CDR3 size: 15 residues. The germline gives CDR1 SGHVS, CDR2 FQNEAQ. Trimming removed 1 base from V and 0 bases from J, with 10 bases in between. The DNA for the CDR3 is TGTGCCAGCAGCTTAGACCAGGACACCTCCTACGAGCAGTACTTC. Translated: CASSLDQDTSYEQYF. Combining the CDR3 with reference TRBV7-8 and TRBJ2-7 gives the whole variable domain GAGVSQSPRYKVAKRGQDVALRCDPISGHVSLFWYQQALGQGPEFLTYFQNEAQLDKSGLPSDRFFAERPEGSVSTLKIQRTQQEDSAVYLCASSLDQDTSYEQYFGPGTRLTVT.

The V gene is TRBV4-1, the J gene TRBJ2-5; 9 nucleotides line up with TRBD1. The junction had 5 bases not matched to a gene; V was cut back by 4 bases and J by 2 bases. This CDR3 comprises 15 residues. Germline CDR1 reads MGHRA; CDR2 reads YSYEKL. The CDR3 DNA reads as TGCGCCAGCAGCCCAACGGACAGGGGACAAGAGACCCAGTACTTC. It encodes CASSPTDRGQETQYF.

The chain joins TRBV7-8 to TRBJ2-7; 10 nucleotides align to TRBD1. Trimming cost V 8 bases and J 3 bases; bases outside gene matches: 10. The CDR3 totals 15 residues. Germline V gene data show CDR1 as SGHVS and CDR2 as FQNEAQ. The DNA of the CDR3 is TGTGCCAGCGCCGTGGGGGACAGGGGAGGCTACGAGCAGTACTTC. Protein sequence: CASAVGDRGGYEQYF.

CDR3 residues: CASSSGLVTSFDEQFF. The CDR3 DNA follows: TGTGCCAGCAGCTCGGGTCTTGTGACTAGCTTTGATGAGCAGTTCTTC. The chain links TRBV5-4 to TRBJ2-1, with 7 bases lining up with TRBD2. CDR3 size: 16 residues. The germline CDR1 and CDR2 sequences are SGHNT and YYREEE (reference sequence). V lost 3 bases, J lost 8 bases, and 14 bases stayed unmatched.

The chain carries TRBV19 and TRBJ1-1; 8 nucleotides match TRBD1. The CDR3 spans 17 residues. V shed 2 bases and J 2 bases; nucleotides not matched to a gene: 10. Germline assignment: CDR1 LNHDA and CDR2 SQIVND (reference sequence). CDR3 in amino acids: CASSISTGELGNTEAFF. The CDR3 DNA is TGTGCCAGTAGTATATCGACAGGGGAATTGGGCAACACTGAAGCTTTCTTT.

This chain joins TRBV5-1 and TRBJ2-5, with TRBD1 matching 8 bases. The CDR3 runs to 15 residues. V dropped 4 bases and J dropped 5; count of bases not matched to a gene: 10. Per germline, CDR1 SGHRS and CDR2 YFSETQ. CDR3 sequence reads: CASSPPGQGGETQYF. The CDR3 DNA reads TGCGCCAGCAGCCCACCTGGACAGGGCGGGGAGACCCAGTACTTC.

In DNA form, the CDR3 reads TGTGCCAGCAGCCCCACGTCGAGAACGCAGTATTTT. As protein: CASSPTSRTQYF. The V gene is TRBV28, the J gene TRBJ2-3, with no clear D. The CDR3 sequence is 12 residues long. CDR1 and CDR2 (germline): MDHEN, SYDVKM. V gave up 6 bases and J gave up 9 bases, with 13 bases separating them. Variable domain in full (rest from reference TRBV28 and TRBJ2-3): DVKVTQSSRYLVKRTGEKVFLECVQDMDHENMFWYRQDPGLGLRLIYFSYDVKMKEKGDIPEGYSVSREKKERFSLILESASTNQTSMYLCASSPTSRTQYFGPGTRLTVL.

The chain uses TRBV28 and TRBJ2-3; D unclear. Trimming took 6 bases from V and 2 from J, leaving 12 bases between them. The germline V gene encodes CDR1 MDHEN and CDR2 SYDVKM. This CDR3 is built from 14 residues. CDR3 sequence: CASSPTLSTDTQYF. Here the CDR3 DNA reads TGTGCCAGCAGCCCTACCCTCTCCACAGATACGCAGTATTTT.

CDR3 DNA sequence: TGTGCCAGCAAGGGACAGAGACCCTATGGCTACACCTTC. Translated: CASKGQRPYGYTF. This chain connects TRBV28 to TRBJ1-2; TRBD1 matches 7 bases. This CDR3 region has 13 residues. With V trimmed by 7 bases and J by 4 bases, 6 bases remained unmatched. CDR1 is MDHEN and CDR2 is SYDVKM in the germline V gene.

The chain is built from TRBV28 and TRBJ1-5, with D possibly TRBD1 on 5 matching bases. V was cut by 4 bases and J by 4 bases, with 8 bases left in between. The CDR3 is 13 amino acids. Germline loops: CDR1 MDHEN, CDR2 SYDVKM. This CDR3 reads CASSSGGNQPQHF. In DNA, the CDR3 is TGTGCCAGCAGTTCCGGGGGTAATCAGCCCCAGCATTTT. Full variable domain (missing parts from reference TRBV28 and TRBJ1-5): DVKVTQSSRYLVKRTGEKVFLECVQDMDHENMFWYRQDPGLGLRLIYFSYDVKMKEKGDIPEGYSVSREKKERFSLILESASTNQTSMYLCASSSGGNQPQHFGDGTRLSIL.

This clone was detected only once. The CDR3 here is CSVLAVTGGLSYEQYF. CDR3 sequence (DNA): TGCAGCGTCCTAGCGGTCACAGGGGGCCTGTCCTACGAGCAGTACTTC. V is TRBV29-1 and J is TRBJ2-7, with TRBD1 matching 9 bases. This CDR3 comprises 16 residues. The J segment lost 1 base and the V segment lost 6 bases, leaving 13 bases of the junction unmatched. Germline CDR1 reads SQVTM; CDR2 reads ANQGSEA.

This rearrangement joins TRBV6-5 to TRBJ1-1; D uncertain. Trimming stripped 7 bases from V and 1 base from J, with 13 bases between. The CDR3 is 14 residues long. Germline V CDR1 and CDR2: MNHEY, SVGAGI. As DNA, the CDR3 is TGTGCCAGCACCCTGACACAACAGAACACTGAAGCTTTCTTT. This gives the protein CASTLTQQNTEAFF.

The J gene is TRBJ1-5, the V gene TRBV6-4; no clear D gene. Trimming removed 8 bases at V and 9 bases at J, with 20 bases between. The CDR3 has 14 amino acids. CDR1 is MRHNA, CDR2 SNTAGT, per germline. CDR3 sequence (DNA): TGTGCCAGCCCCTTTCGAGGGCAGAGTCGGCCCCAGCATTTT. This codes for CASPFRGQSRPQHF.

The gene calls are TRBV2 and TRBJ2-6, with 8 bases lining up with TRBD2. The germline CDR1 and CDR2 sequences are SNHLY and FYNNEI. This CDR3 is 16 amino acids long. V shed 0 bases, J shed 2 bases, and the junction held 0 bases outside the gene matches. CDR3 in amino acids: CASSEARGAGANVLTF. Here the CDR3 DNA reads TGTGCCAGCAGTGAAGCGCGGGGGGCTGGGGCCAACGTCCTGACTTTC.

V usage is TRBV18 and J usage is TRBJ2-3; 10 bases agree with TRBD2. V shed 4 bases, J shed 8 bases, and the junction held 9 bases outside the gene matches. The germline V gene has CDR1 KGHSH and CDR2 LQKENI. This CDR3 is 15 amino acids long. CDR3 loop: CASSLGLAEEGTQYF. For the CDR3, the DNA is TGTGCCAGCTCACTCGGACTAGCGGAGGAAGGTACGCAGTATTTT.

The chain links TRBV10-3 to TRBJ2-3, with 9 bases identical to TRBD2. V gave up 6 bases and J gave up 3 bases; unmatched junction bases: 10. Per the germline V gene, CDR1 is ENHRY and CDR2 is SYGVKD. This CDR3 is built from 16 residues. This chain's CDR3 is CAISHDSGGPTDTQYF. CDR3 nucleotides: TGTGCCATCAGCCACGACAGCGGGGGGCCGACAGATACGCAGTATTTT.

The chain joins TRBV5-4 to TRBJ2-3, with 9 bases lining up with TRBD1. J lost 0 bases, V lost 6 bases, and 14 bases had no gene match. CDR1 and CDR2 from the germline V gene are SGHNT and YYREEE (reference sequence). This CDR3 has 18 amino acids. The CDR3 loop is CASTWGARQGGSTDTQYF. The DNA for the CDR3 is TGTGCCAGCACCTGGGGGGCCCGACAGGGGGGAAGCACAGATACGCAGTATTTT.

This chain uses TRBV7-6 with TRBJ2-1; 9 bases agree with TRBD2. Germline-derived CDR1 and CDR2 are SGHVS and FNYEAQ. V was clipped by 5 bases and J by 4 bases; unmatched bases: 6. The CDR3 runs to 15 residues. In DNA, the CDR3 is TGTGCCAGCAGCATCCGGACTAGCGAGTACAATGAGCAGTTCTTC. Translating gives CASSIRTSEYNEQFF.

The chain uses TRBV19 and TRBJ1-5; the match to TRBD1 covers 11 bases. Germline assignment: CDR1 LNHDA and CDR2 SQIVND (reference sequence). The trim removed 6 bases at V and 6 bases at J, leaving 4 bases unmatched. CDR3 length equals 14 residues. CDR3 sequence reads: CASRLDRGLQPQHF. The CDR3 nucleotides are TGTGCCAGTAGGTTGGACAGGGGGCTTCAGCCCCAGCATTTT.

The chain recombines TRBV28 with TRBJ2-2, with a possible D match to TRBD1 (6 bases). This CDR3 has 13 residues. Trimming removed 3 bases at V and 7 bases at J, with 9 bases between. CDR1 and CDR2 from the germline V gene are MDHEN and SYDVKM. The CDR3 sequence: CASSFRGGGELFF. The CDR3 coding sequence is TGTGCCAGCAGTTTCAGGGGTGGCGGGGAGCTGTTTTTT.